These 6 T cell receptor beta chains originate from one sample sequenced in a study of OX40 agonist ivuxolimab in advanced cancers. Data came from immunoSEQ multiplex PCR; TCRdb stores just in-frame clones and leaves some out. In the table there are roughly 64,000 clones, roughly 90% of which are singletons. The specimen was CD4+ or CD8+ T cells sorted from blood, collected in a trial of the OX40 agonist ivuxolimab. All receptors come from an adult with an advanced solid tumor such as melanoma, head and neck, liver or kidney cancer.

In nucleotides, the CDR3 is TGCGCCAGCAGCTTCGGCAGCACAGATACGCAGTATTTT. It encodes CASSFGSTDTQYF. The chain joins TRBV5-1 to TRBJ2-3; D is undetermined. V was clipped by 2 bases and J by 0 bases, with 4 bases between them. This CDR3 is built from 13 residues. Germline values: CDR1 SGHRS, CDR2 YFSETQ.

This chain connects TRBV10-1 to TRBJ2-7; no clear D gene. This CDR3 is 13 amino acids long. Per germline, CDR1 WNHNN and CDR2 SYGVQD (reference sequence). V was shortened by 2 bases and J by 5 bases, with 10 bases between the two germline ends. The CDR3 sequence: CASSEQVIDEQYF. In DNA form, the CDR3 reads TGCGCCAGCAGTGAGCAAGTGATCGACGAGCAGTACTTC.

This clone was detected only once. The V call is TRBV18, the J call TRBJ2-3; D is uncertain. Germline V gene data show CDR1 as KGHSH and CDR2 as LQKENI. The CDR3 length is 16 residues. Trimming stripped 3 bases from V and 3 bases from J, with 16 bases between. CDR3: CASSPNRARVTDTQYF. For the CDR3, the DNA is TGTGCCAGCTCACCTAACCGAGCTAGGGTAACAGATACGCAGTATTTT.

The chain links TRBV6-5 to TRBJ2-1; possibly TRBD2 for D (5 bases). V dropped 5 bases and J dropped 0 bases, with 11 bases sitting between them. CDR3 length equals 15 residues. CDR1 is MNHEY, CDR2 SVGAGI, per germline. The CDR3 nucleotides read TGTGCCAGCAGTAGGACGGGGAGCTCCTACAATGAGCAGTTCTTC. Its protein is CASSRTGSSYNEQFF.

The count of this clone is one. The rearrangement links TRBV19 to TRBJ2-5, with 7 bases matching TRBD1. Per the germline V gene, CDR1 is LNHDA and CDR2 is SQIVND (reference sequence). V was pared by 4 bases and J by 14 bases, with 13 bases of the junction left unmatched. The CDR3 is made up of 13 amino acids. In DNA, the CDR3 is TGTGCCAGTAGTACCCCACCTGACAGGGACCCCTACTTC. Protein product: CASSTPPDRDPYF.

This clone was seen more than once but under ten times. This chain links TRBV5-6 with TRBJ1-4, with unresolved D. This CDR3 has 15 amino acids. Per germline, CDR1 SGHDT and CDR2 YYEEEE. V lost 4 bases and J lost 0, with 10 bases in between. The CDR3 spells CASSRSPATNEKLFF. In nucleotides, the CDR3 is TGTGCCAGCAGCCGATCGCCTGCAACTAATGAAAAACTGTTTTTT. The full variable domain, completed using reference TRBV5-6 and TRBJ1-4, is DAGVTQSPTHLIKTRGQQVTLRCSPKSGHDTVSWYQQALGQGPQFIFQYYEEEERQRGNFPDRFSGHQFPNYSSELNVNALLLGDSALYLCASSRSPATNEKLFFGSGTQLSVL.